The 26 T cell receptor beta chains below were found in one sample sequenced in a study of T cell responses to AZD1222 COVID-19 vaccine. TCRdb keeps only in-frame clones here, not all; method: immunoSEQ multiplex PCR. The sample includes tens of thousands of clones, more than 60% of them seen just once. The sample was peripheral blood, taken on day 0 of AZD1222 vaccination. Receptors originate from an adult in good health.

The gene calls are TRBV11-1 and TRBJ1-4, with D unresolved. The CDR3 is made up of 14 amino acids. Trimming stripped 5 bases from V and 4 bases from J, with 11 bases between. Germline lookup yields CDR1 SGHAT and CDR2 FQDESV (reference sequence). The CDR3 coding sequence is TGTGCCAGCAGCGCTCCGGCGGTTAATGAAAAACTGTTTTTT. Translated, it gives CASSAPAVNEKLFF.

V gene TRBV5-4 combines with J gene TRBJ1-1; 8 nucleotides line up with TRBD1. V lost 4 bases and J lost 0; bases outside the gene matches: 5. This CDR3 comprises 15 residues. From germline, CDR1 is SGHNT and CDR2 YYREEE (reference sequence). CDR3 DNA sequence: TGTGCCAGCAGCCCGCGGACAGGGATGAACACTGAAGCTTTCTTT. Protein sequence: CASSPRTGMNTEAFF.

This clone was counted between two and nine times. The rearrangement uses TRBV6-5 and TRBJ1-2; 8 nucleotides match TRBD1. The CDR3 sequence is 14 residues long. The trim removed 6 bases at V and 4 bases at J, leaving 7 bases unmatched. The germline gives CDR1 MNHEY, CDR2 SVGAGI. The CDR3 nucleotides are TGTGCCAGCAGGCGCAGGGGGCCGGGCTATGGCTACACCTTC. It translates to CASRRRGPGYGYTF.

J is TRBJ2-1 and V is TRBV14; D may correspond to TRBD1 or TRBD2 (5 bases each). The CDR3 has 13 residues. V was trimmed by 1 base and J by 7 bases, leaving 8 bases between them. Germline V gene lookup returns CDR1 SGHDN and CDR2 FVKESK. DNA of the CDR3: TGTGCCAGCAGCCAAGGTGGGGGAAATGAGCAGTTCTTC. Residues: CASSQGGGNEQFF.

V usage is TRBV6-2 or TRBV6-3 and J usage is TRBJ2-4, with 10 bases lining up with TRBD2. The CDR3 loop spans 14 amino acids. Germline V gives CDR1 MNHEY, CDR2 SVGEGT. Losses at the gene ends were 6 bases for V and 6 bases for J; bases not matched to a gene: 5. CDR3: CASSPGLAANIQYF. The CDR3 nucleotides are TGTGCCAGCAGCCCCGGACTAGCGGCAAACATTCAGTACTTC.

The chain employs TRBV10-3 and TRBJ2-3, with 7 nucleotides matching TRBD1. V was pared by 7 bases and J by 5 bases, with 9 bases of the junction left unmatched. Germline values: CDR1 ENHRY, CDR2 SYGVKD. The CDR3 sequence is 14 residues long. CDR3 nucleotides: TGTGCCATCACTCCGGACAGGACCGGAGATACGCAGTATTTT. This codes for CAITPDRTGDTQYF.

V is TRBV28 and J is TRBJ1-5; a possible D gene is TRBD1 (6 bases). The CDR3 extends over 17 amino acids. The ends were cut back, 4 bases at V and 6 bases at J, with 22 bases in the middle. In germline, CDR1 is MDHEN, CDR2 SYDVKM. CDR3 sequence (DNA): TGTGCCAGCAGTTGGGGCTCGGTAAACAGGGACCGTCAGCCCCAGCATTTT. It encodes CASSWGSVNRDRQPQHF.

This clone occurred a few times. The V gene is TRBV19, the J gene TRBJ2-3, with D possibly matching TRBD1 (6 bases). The CDR3 sequence is 14 residues long. Germline V gives CDR1 LNHDA, CDR2 SQIVND (reference sequence). Trimming took off 5 bases at V and 5 bases at J, with 14 bases between the two ends. The CDR3: CASSPGALGDTQYF. The CDR3 bases are TGTGCCAGTAGTCCAGGGGCGCTGGGAGATACGCAGTATTTT. The entire variable domain, with the rest obtained from reference TRBV19 and TRBJ2-3, is as follows: DGGITQSPKYLFRKEGQNVTLSCEQNLNHDAMYWYRQDPGQGLRLIYYSQIVNDFQKGDIAEGYSVSREKKESFPLTVTSAQKNPTAFYLCASSPGALGDTQYFGPGTRLTVL.

This clone was found once. The chain recombines TRBV5-1 with TRBJ1-6, with 7 bases aligning to TRBD1. J gave up 5 bases and V 0 bases, and 2 bases lay outside the gene matches. The V gene's germline CDR1 is SGHRS and CDR2 YFSETQ. The CDR3 runs to 15 residues. The CDR3 loop reads CASSLDTGDNSPLHF. The CDR3 nucleotides are TGCGCCAGCAGCTTGGATACAGGGGATAATTCACCCCTCCACTTT.

This rearrangement joins TRBV10-1 to TRBJ2-5; D is ambiguous. V was clipped by 6 bases and J by 1 base, with 9 bases between them. CDR3 size: 13 residues. Germline V gives CDR1 WNHNN, CDR2 SYGVQD (reference sequence). DNA for the CDR3: TGCGCCAGCAGCTACACCAGCCAAGAGACCCAGTACTTC. This encodes CASSYTSQETQYF.

The chain carries TRBV5-1 and TRBJ2-1; 7 bases agree with TRBD2. The germline V gene has CDR1 SGHRS and CDR2 YFSETQ. The CDR3 spans 15 residues. V was clipped by 1 base and J by 6 bases; unmatched bases: 7. The CDR3 is CASSLSGNQGNEQFF. CDR3 in DNA: TGCGCCAGCAGCTTGAGCGGGAACCAAGGCAATGAGCAGTTCTTC.

The rearrangement links TRBV7-9 to TRBJ2-5; D may be TRBD1 (6 bases). This CDR3 has 15 residues. The V end was cut by 3 bases, the J end by 1 base, with 12 bases between. CDR1 SEHNR and CDR2 FQNEAQ come from the germline V gene (reference sequence). CDR3 sequence reads: CASSFRGPTQETQYF. CDR3 in DNA: TGTGCCAGCAGCTTCAGGGGCCCAACCCAAGAGACCCAGTACTTC.

This chain connects TRBV2 to TRBJ1-5; no clear D gene. The CDR3 extends over 12 amino acids. CDR1 is SNHLY and CDR2 is FYNNEI in the germline V gene. The ends were cut back, 10 bases at V and 6 bases at J, with 13 bases in the middle. CDR3 region: CATSGGIQPQHF. In nucleotides, the CDR3 is TGTGCCACTTCAGGAGGGATTCAGCCCCAGCATTTT.

The rearrangement joins TRBV14 to TRBJ1-2, with D tentatively TRBD1 (6 bases). The ends were cut back, 0 bases at V and 4 bases at J, with 9 bases in the middle. This CDR3 spans 14 amino acids. Germline V CDR1 and CDR2: SGHDN, FVKESK. The CDR3 protein is CASSQDGRGYGYTF. The CDR3 region has the DNA TGTGCCAGCAGCCAAGACGGCAGGGGCTATGGCTACACCTTC.

The chain has TRBV6-5 and TRBJ2-7; the D gene is possibly TRBD1 (5 bases). Germline CDR1 is MNHEY and CDR2 is SVGAGI. V lost 6 bases to trimming and J lost 5 bases, with 14 bases between them. This CDR3 spans 13 amino acids. The CDR3 protein is CASRSGLRNEQYF. In DNA form, the CDR3 reads TGTGCCAGCAGGTCAGGGTTGAGGAACGAGCAGTACTTC.

The chain carries TRBV18 and TRBJ1-5; possible D gene TRBD1, 6 bases. The CDR3 extends over 17 amino acids. Germline CDR1 is KGHSH and CDR2 is LQKENI. The V and J ends lost 1 base and 0 bases respectively, with 13 bases between them. The CDR3 region has the DNA TGTGCCAGCTCACCACAGACGACAGGATATAGCAATCAGCCCCAGCATTTT. Its protein is CASSPQTTGYSNQPQHF.

The rearrangement joins TRBV2 to TRBJ1-4; perhaps TRBD1 as D (6 bases). V shed 7 bases and J shed 7 bases, with 7 bases lying between them. The CDR3 loop spans 11 amino acids. Germline V gives CDR1 SNHLY, CDR2 FYNNEI. CDR3 in DNA: TGTGCCAGCAACAGGGCTGAAAAACTGTTTTTT. The encoded protein is CASNRAEKLFF.

The chain recombines TRBV5-6 with TRBJ1-2; TRBD1 might be the D (5 bases). This CDR3 comprises 13 residues. Germline V gene data show CDR1 as SGHDT and CDR2 as YYEEEE. Trimming stripped 4 bases from V and 8 bases from J, with 15 bases between. The chain's CDR3 is CASSPSLRDGYTF. CDR3 sequence (DNA): TGTGCCAGCAGCCCCTCCCTACGGGACGGCTACACCTTC. The complete variable domain, with remaining parts taken from reference TRBV5-6 and TRBJ1-2, reads DAGVTQSPTHLIKTRGQQVTLRCSPKSGHDTVSWYQQALGQGPQFIFQYYEEEERQRGNFPDRFSGHQFPNYSSELNVNALLLGDSALYLCASSPSLRDGYTFGSGTRLTVV.

This chain links TRBV7-3 with TRBJ1-2; 9 bases line up with TRBD1. This CDR3 has 13 residues. The V gene's germline CDR1 is SGHTA and CDR2 FQGTGA. Trimming at V came to 4 bases and at J to 8 bases, leaving 5 bases not matched to a gene. CDR3 DNA sequence: TGTGCCAGCAGCTCAACGACAGGGGGAGGCTACACCTTC. Translated, it gives CASSSTTGGGYTF. Supplemented by reference TRBV7-3 and TRBJ1-2, the full variable domain reads GAGVSQTPSNKVTEKGKYVELRCDPISGHTALYWYRQSLGQGPEFLIYFQGTGAADDSGLPNDRFFAVRPEGSVSTLKIQRTERGDSAVYLCASSSTTGGGYTFGSGTRLTVV.

V usage is TRBV28 and J usage is TRBJ1-5; D not resolved. The CDR3 is made up of 17 amino acids. Germline V gene data show CDR1 as MDHEN and CDR2 as SYDVKM. Trimming left V 6 bases short and J 3 bases short, with 21 bases between. DNA for the CDR3: TGTGCCAGCAGCTTCCCTCGAGTGGCAGGTAACAATCAGCCCCAGCATTTT. It yields the protein CASSFPRVAGNNQPQHF.

The chain is built from TRBV19 and TRBJ1-4, with D possibly being TRBD1 (5 bases). Germline CDR1 LNHDA, CDR2 SQIVND (reference sequence). V gave up 10 bases and J gave up 4 bases, with 13 bases separating them. The CDR3 consists of 13 residues. This chain's CDR3 is CATNRQLNEKLFF. The CDR3 nucleotides are TGTGCCACAAATAGACAGCTTAATGAAAAACTGTTTTTT.

The chain combines TRBV19 with TRBJ1-2, with 7 bases matching TRBD1. CDR1 and CDR2 (germline): LNHDA, SQIVND (reference sequence). The CDR3 spans 13 residues. The V segment lost 4 bases and the J segment 5 bases; nucleotides outside the gene matches: 4. The CDR3, as DNA: TGTGCCAGTAGTAAAGGGACAGAGTATGGCTACACCTTC. Protein product: CASSKGTEYGYTF.

V gene TRBV28 combines with J gene TRBJ1-1; 12 nucleotides line up with TRBD1. V lost 7 bases to trimming and J lost 7 bases; unmatched junction nucleotides: 4. Germline CDR1 is MDHEN and CDR2 is SYDVKM. The CDR3 is 13 amino acids. This CDR3 reads CASTGTGGVEAFF. The CDR3 bases are TGTGCCAGCACCGGGACAGGGGGCGTTGAAGCTTTCTTT.

The chain uses TRBV28 and TRBJ2-7; 9 bases line up with TRBD2. Germline assignment: CDR1 MDHEN and CDR2 SYDVKM. Trimming took 6 bases from V and 2 from J; bases not matched to a gene: 8. This CDR3 spans 15 amino acids. The CDR3 spells CASSLSGGPTYEQYV. The DNA for the CDR3 is TGTGCCAGCAGCCTTAGCGGGGGCCCTACCTACGAGCAGTACGTC.

The J gene is TRBJ2-7, the V gene TRBV11-2; TRBD2 might be the D (6 bases). The CDR3 is 15 amino acids. CDR1 is SGHAT, CDR2 FQNNGV, per germline. V lost 4 bases, J lost 0 bases, and 13 bases lay in between. The CDR3 DNA follows: TGTGCCAGCAGCTCGTACCGGGGGAGCTCCTACGAGCAGTACTTC. This translates into CASSSYRGSSYEQYF.

The chain recombines TRBV5-1 with TRBJ2-7, with TRBD2 identical over 11 bases. The CDR3 runs to 15 residues. Germline V gene data show CDR1 as SGHRS and CDR2 as YFSETQ. V lost 2 bases and J lost 5; bases outside the gene matches: 6. CDR3 nucleotide sequence: TGCGCCAGCAGCTTAATAGCGGGAGGGCCCCACGAGCAGTACTTC. Translating gives CASSLIAGGPHEQYF. Filled out from reference TRBV5-1 and TRBJ2-7, the complete variable domain reads KAGVTQTPRYLIKTRGQQVTLSCSPISGHRSVSWYQQTPGQGLQFLFEYFSETQRNKGNFPGRFSGRQFSNSRSEMNVSTLELGDSALYLCASSLIAGGPHEQYFGPGTRLTVT.